A selection of T cell receptor beta chains follows, all from one sample in a study of cytomegalovirus exposure and HLA in healthy donors. Data came from immunoSEQ multiplex PCR; TCRdb stores just in-frame clones and leaves some out. The sample shows over 85,000 clones, around 78% of them seen only once. Sequencing was done on a sample of PBMCs. The receptors here all came from a woman in her 30s in good health and CMV-seronegative. Each CDR3 is given with its conserved first and last residue. A D gene is named only where the DNA matches it firmly. The size entry is marked missing in some rows and otherwise reads once, few, many or a size class.

D: -
V: TRBV2
size: -
J: TRBJ1-1
DNA: TGTGCCAGCAGTGAACTTGTGGGGGGGGGCCCTGAAGCTTTCTTT
CDR3: CASSELVGGGPEAFF

D: TRBD1
V: TRBV7-6
size: -
J: TRBJ1-4
DNA: TGTGCCAGCAGCTTGGACCGGGGGACAGGGAACGAAAAACTGTTTTTT
CDR3: CASSLDRGTGNEKLFF

D: TRBD1
V: TRBV7-2
size: once
J: TRBJ2-1
DNA: TGTGCCAGCAGCTTAGTCAGAGCAGGGGGCCCTCGGTATGAGCAGTTCTTC
CDR3: CASSLVRAGGPRYEQFF

D: TRBD1
V: TRBV5-1
size: -
J: TRBJ1-4
DNA: TGCGCCAGCAGCTCACCTTCACAGGGGCCGAATGAAAAACTGTTTTTT
CDR3: CASSSPSQGPNEKLFF

D: TRBD1
V: TRBV6-5
size: -
J: TRBJ1-2
DNA: TGTGCCAGCAGTCCTGGGACAGGGGCCCCCTATGGCTACACCTTC
CDR3: CASSPGTGAPYGYTF

D: TRBD2
V: TRBV29-1
size: -
J: TRBJ2-3
DNA: TGCAGCGGGCGGGGGGGGACAGATACGCAGTATTTT
CDR3: CSGRGGTDTQYF

D: TRBD1
V: TRBV6-5
size: -
J: TRBJ2-1
DNA: TGTGCCAGCAGTTTTCAGGGGGCGAACCGCAATGAGCAGTTCTTC
CDR3: CASSFQGANRNEQFF

D: TRBD1
V: TRBV5-1
size: -
J: TRBJ2-5
DNA: TGCGCCAGCAGCGGGGGGACAGGGCCTCGGTACCAAGAGACCCAGTACTTC
CDR3: CASSGGTGPRYQETQYF

D: -
V: TRBV6-5
size: -
J: TRBJ2-7
DNA: TGTGCCAGCAGTCTTCGCGGAGGGCCCTACGAGCAGTACTTC
CDR3: CASSLRGGPYEQYF

D: -
V: TRBV9
size: -
J: TRBJ2-3
DNA: TGTGCCAGCAGCCTAGGGGCCGCGGGTGCAGATACGCAGTATTTT
CDR3: CASSLGAAGADTQYF

D: TRBD2
V: TRBV9
size: -
J: TRBJ2-5
DNA: TGTGCCAGCAGCATAGCGGGAAAGGGAGAGACCCAGTACTTC
CDR3: CASSIAGKGETQYF

D: TRBD1
V: TRBV5-6
size: -
J: TRBJ1-2
DNA: TGTGCCAGCAGCGGGGGGACAGGAGAGCGTGGCTACACCTTC
CDR3: CASSGGTGERGYTF

D: TRBD1
V: TRBV5-1
size: few
J: TRBJ1-5
DNA: TGCGCCAGCAGGATCAACAGGGGCCAGCCCCAGCATTTT
CDR3: CASRINRGQPQHF

D: TRBD1
V: TRBV29-1
size: -
J: TRBJ2-1
DNA: TGCAGCGTTGAAGGGCAGGGGGTCGTCGGGAATGAGCAGTTCTTC
CDR3: CSVEGQGVVGNEQFF

D: -
V: TRBV19
size: -
J: TRBJ2-1
DNA: TGTGCCAGTAGTATAGCGGCGGGTTACAATGAGCAGTTCTTC
CDR3: CASSIAAGYNEQFF

D: -
V: TRBV15
size: -
J: TRBJ1-5
DNA: TGTGCCACCAGCAGATGGGTGGGGGGGATACAAAATAGCAATCAGCCCCAGCATTTT
CDR3: CATSRWVGGIQNSNQPQHF

D: -
V: TRBV7-6
size: -
J: TRBJ1-6
DNA: TGTGCCAGCAGCTTAGGCAGGGCCAGGGGCTTAAATTCACCCCTCCACTTT
CDR3: CASSLGRARGLNSPLHF

D: -
V: TRBV14
size: few
J: TRBJ2-1
DNA: TGTGCCAGCAGCCAAGATCAAGCGGACTCCTACAATGAGCAGTTCTTC
CDR3: CASSQDQADSYNEQFF

D: -
V: TRBV4-2
size: -
J: TRBJ1-2
DNA: TGTGCCAGCAGCCAAGAATTATGGGGCGAGGCCCGGGGCTACACCTTC
CDR3: CASSQELWGEARGYTF

D: TRBD1
V: TRBV7-2
size: -
J: TRBJ1-3
DNA: TGTGCCAGCAGCCGGGACAGCTCTGGAAACACCATATATTTT
CDR3: CASSRDSSGNTIYF

D: -
V: TRBV5-4
size: -
J: TRBJ1-2
DNA: TGTGCCAGCAGCTTGGGTCCGACGGTGGGAGCGTATGGCTACACCTTC
CDR3: CASSLGPTVGAYGYTF

D: -
V: TRBV6-5
size: -
J: TRBJ1-4
DNA: TGTGCCAGCAGTTATTCCGTCGTCGTCAGGGAAAAACTGTTTTTT
CDR3: CASSYSVVVREKLFF

D: TRBD2
V: TRBV29-1
size: -
J: TRBJ2-1
DNA: TGCAGCGCACCCGCCGGGACTAGCAGATACAATGAGCAGTTCTTC
CDR3: CSAPAGTSRYNEQFF

D: -
V: TRBV2
size: -
J: TRBJ2-7
DNA: TGTGCCAGCATCAAACATGGGGCAGGCTACGAGCAGTACTTC
CDR3: CASIKHGAGYEQYF

D: TRBD2
V: TRBV4-3
size: -
J: TRBJ2-3
DNA: TGCGCCAGCAGCCAAGATGCAGGTTTAGCGGGGTCAGATACGCAGTATTTT
CDR3: CASSQDAGLAGSDTQYF